This T cell receptor beta chain was identified in a study of T cells in Graves' hyperthyroidism and ophthalmopathy. This clonotype was detected only a few times. Its specificity is unknown. Any patient presenting with uncontrolled infection, other autoimmune disease, pregnancy or lactation was left out. Study-level points and caveats: Ophthalmopathy was model-predicted a median around 6.7 months pre-onset. A model using 13 V-J features told ophthalmopathy apart from stable hyperthyroidism.

What was amplified from RNA transcripts were TCR beta CDR3 regions. A first-round RT-PCR of the TCR CDR3 used the HTBI primer set. TCRdb fed the multiplex PCR reads into MiXCR, producing one record per CDR3 protein. The sample includes about 600,000 distinct CDR3 sequences, more than 15% of them seen just once. CDR3 size: 14 residues. Losses at the gene ends were 0 bases for V and 6 bases for J; bases not matched to a gene: 4. Germline CDR1 and CDR2: PRHDT and FYEKMQ (reference sequence). This sequence originates from a woman in her 40s with Graves' ophthalmopathy. Sequenced: blood. The chain recombines TRBV13 with TRBJ2-7; 8 positions agree with TRBD1. The CDR3 region is CASSLGGQDIEQYF. Here the CDR3 DNA reads TGTGCCAGCAGCTTAGGGGGACAGGATATCGAGCAGTACTTC. Based on the CDR3 plus reference TRBV13 and TRBJ2-7, the full variable domain is AAGVIQSPRHLIKEKRETATLKCYPIPRHDTVYWYQQGPGQDPQFLISFYEKMQSDKGSIPDRFSAQQFSDYHSELNMSSLELGDSALYFCASSLGGQDIEQYFGPGTRLTVT.